The clone carrying this T cell receptor beta chain was observed a handful of times. The data derive from a study of T cells after yellow fever vaccination. TCRdb recomputed calls from the 5' RACE reads with MiXCR, one row per CDR3 protein. Found here are under 150,000 distinct CDR3 sequences, approximately 16% of them singletons; the top ten hold about 42%. Trimming took off 4 bases at V and 1 base at J, with 10 bases between the two ends. Germline V gene sequence: CDR1 KGHSH, CDR2 LQKENI. This CDR3 has 14 residues. This clonotype originated in a man aged 18 to 29 who received the YFV17D yellow fever vaccine. The specimen comprised CD8+ T cells sorted from PBMCs, sampled 5 days after the yellow fever booster vaccination. The gene calls are TRBV18 and TRBJ1-2, with D possibly being TRBD1 (5 bases). Here the CDR3 reads CASSRSDSNYGYTF. The CDR3 nucleotides are TGTGCCAGCTCACGAAGTGACAGTAACTATGGCTACACCTTC.